This is a list of T cell receptor beta chains from one sample in a study of T-cell reconstitution after alpha-beta-depleted transplantation in children. Each CDR3 protein gets one entry after TCRdb re-called the PCR reads with MiXCR. In the table there are around 250,000 distinct CDR3 sequences, about 23% of which are singletons. Specimen: PBMCs, collected before TCRalphabeta/CD19-depleted stem cell transplant. These receptors all stem from a girl under 10 years old with Fanconi anemia, due to receive a stem cell transplant. The CDR3 runs from the conserved cysteine through the conserved F or W.

V gene	J gene	CDR3 protein
TRBV7-6	TRBJ2-2	CASSRDSHTGELFF
TRBV14	TRBJ2-3	CASSQLLAGEDTQYF
TRBV29-1	TRBJ2-3	CSVHDSLFTDTQYF
TRBV29-1	TRBJ2-7	CSVEGTGVSYEQYF
TRBV20-1	TRBJ2-1	CSARRGLSRTEQFF
TRBV20-1	TRBJ2-3	CSAVAGYTDTQYF
TRBV20-1	TRBJ2-7	CSARPNPYEQYF
TRBV20-1	TRBJ2-3	CSALTSGSADTQYF
TRBV6-1	TRBJ2-3	CASSEARRTDTQYF
TRBV12-3/TRBV12-4	TRBJ2-7	CASSGDRAGFSYEQYF
TRBV29-1	TRBJ2-1	CSVGTGKQWDNEQFF
TRBV12-3/TRBV12-4	TRBJ2-1	CASGLLSYNEQFF
TRBV9	TRBJ2-5	CASSGTREETQYF
TRBV20-1	TRBJ2-1	CSAVTSGGASEQFF
TRBV20-1	TRBJ2-5	CSARDLAKLFVVQETQYF
TRBV7-2	TRBJ2-3	CASSLETSGSPDTQYF
TRBV12-3/TRBV12-4	TRBJ1-1	CASSLDGWNTEAFF
TRBV6-5	TRBJ2-7	CASSYSISNEQYF
TRBV29-1	TRBJ2-7	CSVEKQNYEQYF
TRBV6-5	TRBJ2-1	CASSYLSELASMKQFF
TRBV29-1	TRBJ2-7	CSVRIGTGNSYEQYF
TRBV6-5	TRBJ1-5	CASSYSYSNQPQHF
TRBV6-5	TRBJ2-3	CASSYPGQGPTDTQYF
TRBV20-1	TRBJ1-5	CSARGVTSNQPQHF
TRBV20-1	TRBJ2-5	CSARNGVETQYF
TRBV27	TRBJ2-7	CASSSGPLYEQYF
TRBV29-1	TRBJ2-4	CSVTSVGRNIQYF
TRBV7-6	TRBJ2-2	CASTMYLAAKITGELFF
TRBV20-1	TRBJ2-7	CSASGDTFSYEQYF
TRBV16	TRBJ2-1	CASSPDGGRSYNEQFF
TRBV5-1	TRBJ2-7	CASSLGTSGAYEQYF
TRBV6-5	TRBJ2-3	CASSLLLGETDTQYF
TRBV12-3/TRBV12-4	TRBJ2-2	CASSSRNGYTGELFF
TRBV27	TRBJ2-7	CASRIQGEQYF
TRBV24-1	TRBJ2-2	CATTLGVGVTGELFF
TRBV12-3/TRBV12-4	TRBJ2-1	CASNLDYGRNEQFF
TRBV19	TRBJ2-1	CASSPRQTSPVFF
TRBV29-1	TRBJ2-7	CSVARTIDYEQYF
TRBV28	TRBJ2-7	CASSLMWGASYEQYF
TRBV6-2/TRBV6-3	TRBJ2-2	CASSRTGMGTGELFF
TRBV11-1	TRBJ1-4	CATTTGQGGMVGEKLFF
TRBV10-2	TRBJ2-2	CASSEWLATGELFF
TRBV30	TRBJ2-1	CASDRFSYNEQFF
TRBV20-1	TRBJ2-7	CSATDRAHEQYF
TRBV7-9	TRBJ2-7	CASSLGTGVHEQYF
TRBV5-1	TRBJ2-1	CASSSSRDPIYNEQFF
TRBV11-2	TRBJ2-7	CASSRNSREQYF
TRBV18	TRBJ2-1	CASSLADLYEQFF
TRBV7-2	TRBJ2-7	CASSLISLGPGAHEQYF
TRBV20-1	TRBJ2-1	CSATFLAGNEQFF